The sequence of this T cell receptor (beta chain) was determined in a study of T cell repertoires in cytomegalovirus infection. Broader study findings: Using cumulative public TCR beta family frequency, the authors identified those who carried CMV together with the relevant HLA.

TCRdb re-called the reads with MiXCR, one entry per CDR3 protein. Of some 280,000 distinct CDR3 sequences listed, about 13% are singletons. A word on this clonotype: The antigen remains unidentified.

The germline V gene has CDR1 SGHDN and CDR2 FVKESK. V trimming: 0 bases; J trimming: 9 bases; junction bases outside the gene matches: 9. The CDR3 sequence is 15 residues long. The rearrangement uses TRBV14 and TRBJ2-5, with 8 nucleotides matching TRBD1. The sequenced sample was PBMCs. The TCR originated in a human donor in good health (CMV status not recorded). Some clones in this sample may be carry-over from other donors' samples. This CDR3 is CASSQDRTGPTAQYF. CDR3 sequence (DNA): TGTGCCAGCAGCCAAGACCGGACAGGGCCGACGGCCCAGTACTTC.